This TCR beta chain came from a study of persistence of HIV-infected CD4 T cells. Study-level information: Blood samples, up to about 200 mL, came from multiple time points, except a couple of leukapheresis donors sampled once.

On this clone itself: Its antigen is currently unknown.

Germline assignment: CDR1 SGHVS and CDR2 FNYEAQ. The CDR3 contains 15 residues. The ends were cut back, 6 bases at V and 5 bases at J, with 18 bases in the middle. Cells were stimulated with overlapping HIV-1 Gag 15-mer peptides. Memory cells lacking CD40L and CD69 with high CD45RO were sorted. Donors were HIV-1-infected adults who began suppressive ART during chronic infection. The immunoSEQ assay was version 4, run in survey mode. Clones were read by immunoSEQ multiplex PCR, and TCRdb kept only the in-frame ones, dropping some. Found here are just over 40,000 clones, more than 75% of them singletons; the top ten hold about 14%.

Sample: CD4+ T cells sorted from PBMCs after roughly 18-hour stimulation, taken from a patient who received antiretroviral therapy. The receptor comes from an adult man with HIV who was CMV-seropositive. The chain combines TRBV7-6 with TRBJ2-3; maybe TRBD2 (5 bases). The CDR3 loop reads CASSPTGFFGDTQYF. Here the CDR3 DNA reads TGTGCCAGCAGTCCTACGGGATTCTTCGGAGATACGCAGTATTTT.